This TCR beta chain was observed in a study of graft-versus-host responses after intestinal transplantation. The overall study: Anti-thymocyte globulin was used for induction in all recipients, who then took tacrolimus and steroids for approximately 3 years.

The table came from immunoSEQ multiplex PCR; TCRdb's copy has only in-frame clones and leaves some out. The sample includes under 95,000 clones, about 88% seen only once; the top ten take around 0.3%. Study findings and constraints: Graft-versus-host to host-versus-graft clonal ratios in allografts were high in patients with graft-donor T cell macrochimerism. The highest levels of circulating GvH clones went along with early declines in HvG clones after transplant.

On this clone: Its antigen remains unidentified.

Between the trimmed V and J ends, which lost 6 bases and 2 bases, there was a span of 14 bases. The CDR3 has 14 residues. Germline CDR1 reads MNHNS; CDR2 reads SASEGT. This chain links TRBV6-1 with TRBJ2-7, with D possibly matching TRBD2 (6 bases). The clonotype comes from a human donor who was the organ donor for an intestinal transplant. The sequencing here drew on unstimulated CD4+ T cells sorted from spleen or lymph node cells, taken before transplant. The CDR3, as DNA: TGTGCCAGCAGGGGGACTTCTCCTCCCTACGAGCAGTACTTC. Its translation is CASRGTSPPYEQYF.